The rows below give T cell receptor beta chains drawn from one sample of a study of T cell responses to AZD1222 COVID-19 vaccine. This table comes from immunoSEQ multiplex PCR, and its TCRdb copy is limited to in-frame clones, with some not included. The sample includes approximately 180,000 clones, over 85% of them seen just once. Sequencing used peripheral blood, obtained on day 0 of AZD1222 vaccination. The receptor set was obtained from an adult in good health. The CDR3 runs from the conserved cysteine through the conserved F or W. The D gene is left open where the match is weak. Expanded clones are given a class, and other clones once, few, many or no size at all.

size,V,J,D,DNA,CDR3
.,TRBV7-6,TRBJ2-7,TRBD1,TGTGCCAGCAGCCCTCTCTCCGGGACAGTGTACGAGCAGTACTTC,CASSPLSGTVYEQYF
.,TRBV11-2,TRBJ2-1,.,TGTGCCAGCAGCCTAGGCTACAATGAGCAGTTCTTC,CASSLGYNEQFF
.,TRBV6-5,TRBJ1-2,.,TGTGCCAGCAGCGTAGGAGGCTATGGCTACACCTTC,CASSVGGYGYTF
.,TRBV25-1,TRBJ2-3,.,TGTGCCAGCAGTGAAAGTTTTACCCCCGGTACGCAGTATTTT,CASSESFTPGTQYF
.,TRBV11-2,TRBJ1-1,TRBD1,TGTGCCAGCAGCACAAGGGACAGGGCTGGGGTGGCTGAAGCTTTCTTT,CASSTRDRAGVAEAFF
.,TRBV12-5,TRBJ2-7,TRBD2,TGTGCTAGTGGACCTAGCGGGTACGACCTCTACGAGCAGTACTTC,CASGPSGYDLYEQYF
few,TRBV29-1,TRBJ2-7,.,TGCAGCGTTGGAAACAGGGTTGGGGAGCAGTACTTC,CSVGNRVGEQYF
.,TRBV9,TRBJ2-2,.,TGTGCCAGCAGCGTAGCTGGCGGGCAGAACACCGGGGAGCTGTTTTTT,CASSVAGGQNTGELFF
.,TRBV9,TRBJ1-3,.,TGTGCCAGCAGCGTAGGATCGGGGGGAAGCTCTGGAAACACCATATATTTT,CASSVGSGGSSGNTIYF
once,TRBV21-1,TRBJ1-2,.,TGTGCCGCTCGGGACAGGCGTAAAAGCTACACCTTC,CAARDRRKSYTF
.,TRBV11-3,TRBJ2-1,.,TGTGCCAGCAGCTTAGGCCAATTCGGTGAGCAGTTCTTC,CASSLGQFGEQFF
.,TRBV2,TRBJ2-7,TRBD2,TGTGCCAGCAGCTTATCCGGGACTAGCGGGAACGAGCAGTACTTC,CASSLSGTSGNEQYF
.,TRBV4-1,TRBJ2-7,TRBD2,TGCGCCAGCAGCCGCCCCGTAGCGGGAGGGCACCAACCCTACGAGCAGTACTTC,CASSRPVAGGHQPYEQYF
.,TRBV3-1/TRBV3-2,TRBJ1-1,TRBD1,TGTGCCAGCATTGGAGGGGGCGCGAACACTGAAGCTTTCTTT,CASIGGGANTEAFF
.,TRBV27,TRBJ2-7,TRBD2,TGTGCCAGCAGTTTAGGTCTAGCGGGAGCTGGCTACGAGCAGTACTTC,CASSLGLAGAGYEQYF
.,TRBV6-2/TRBV6-3,TRBJ2-7,TRBD2,TGTGCCAGCAGCCAACAGGGGACTAGCCTCTACGAGCAGTACTTC,CASSQQGTSLYEQYF
.,TRBV7-9,TRBJ1-1,TRBD1,TGTGCCAGCAGCCCACAGGGGATGAACACTGAAGCTTTCTTT,CASSPQGMNTEAFF
few,TRBV4-1,TRBJ2-1,TRBD2,TGCGCCAGCAGCGAAGTTGGACTAGGGGCCTCCTACAATGAGCAGTTCTTC,CASSEVGLGASYNEQFF
.,TRBV5-6,TRBJ1-1,.,TGTGCCAGCAGCTTGGAGGGGCGGCTCACTGAAGCTTTCTTT,CASSLEGRLTEAFF
.,TRBV12-5,TRBJ2-1,TRBD1,TGTGCTAGTGGTCTGAGTTGGGGACAGGGGTGGGATGAGCAGTTCTTC,CASGLSWGQGWDEQFF
once,TRBV3-1/TRBV3-2,TRBJ2-5,TRBD2,TGTGCCAGCAGCCCAGGGACTAGCGGTTACCAAGAGACCCAGTACTTC,CASSPGTSGYQETQYF
.,TRBV5-1,TRBJ2-5,.,TGCGCCAGCAGCACTGCACAATCCCAAGAGACCCAGTACTTC,CASSTAQSQETQYF
.,TRBV19,TRBJ1-2,TRBD1,TGTGCCAGTAGTATAGGACAGGGCGGAGGGAACTATGGCTACACCTTC,CASSIGQGGGNYGYTF
.,TRBV12-5,TRBJ2-7,.,TGTGCTAGTGGGCTAGGGGACGAGCAGTACTTC,CASGLGDEQYF